This T cell receptor beta chain was sequenced for a study of blood T cell repertoires in COVID-19. Data came from immunoSEQ multiplex PCR; TCRdb stores just in-frame clones and leaves some out. The table records 250,000 to 400,000 clones, 90% of them present only once. Recovered status in Cohort 3 required two negative PCRs, clearance, or symptom resolution. The germline V gene encodes CDR1 SNHLY and CDR2 FYNNEI. Trimming took off 4 bases at V and 4 bases at J, with 10 bases between the two ends. This CDR3 has 13 amino acids. This receptor was taken from a man aged 60 to 69 who had recovered from COVID-19. Sequenced material: PBMCs or T cells enriched from blood (not recorded which). J is TRBJ1-2 and V is TRBV2, with no clear D. The DNA of the CDR3 is TGTGCCAGCAGTGTTAAGGGAGCCTATGGCTACACCTTC. It encodes CASSVKGAYGYTF.